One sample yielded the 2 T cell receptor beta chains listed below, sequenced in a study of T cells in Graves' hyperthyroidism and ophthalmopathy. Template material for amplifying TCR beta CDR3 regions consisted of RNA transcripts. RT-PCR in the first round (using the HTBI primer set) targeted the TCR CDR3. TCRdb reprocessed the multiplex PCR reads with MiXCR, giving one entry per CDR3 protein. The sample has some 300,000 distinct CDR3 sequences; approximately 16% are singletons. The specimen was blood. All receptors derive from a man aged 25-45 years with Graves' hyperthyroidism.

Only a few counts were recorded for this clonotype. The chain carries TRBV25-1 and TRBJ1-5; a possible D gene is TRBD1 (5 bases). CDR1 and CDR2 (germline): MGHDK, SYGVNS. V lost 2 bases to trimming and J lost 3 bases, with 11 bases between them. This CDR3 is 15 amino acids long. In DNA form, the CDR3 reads TGTGCCAGCAGTGAAAGAGGGACGATCAATCAGCCCCAGCATTTT. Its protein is CASSERGTINQPQHF.

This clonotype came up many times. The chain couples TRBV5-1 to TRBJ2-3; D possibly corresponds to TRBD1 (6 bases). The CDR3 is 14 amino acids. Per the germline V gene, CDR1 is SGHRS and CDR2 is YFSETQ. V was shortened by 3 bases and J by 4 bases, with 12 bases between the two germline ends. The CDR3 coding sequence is TGCGCCAGCAGCTCACCAGGGGCGGCAGATACGCAGTATTTT. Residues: CASSSPGAADTQYF.